This T cell receptor beta chain was sequenced for a study of shared clonotypes between healthy human individuals (dated by TCRdb to 2020 to 2021). As for the study more broadly: A couple of women and a few men aged 18 to 49 years were included in the cohort. Different laboratories and diverse techniques were used to prepare libraries and sequence TCR repertoires, to increase sequencing depth and limit assay-specific biases. The study deeply sequenced blood TCR repertoires of about 5 healthy adults to estimate repertoire size and the extent of clonotype sharing between individuals. For each donor, three plates each were used for CD4 naive and CD4 memory, two plates were used for CD8 naive, and one plate was used for CD8 memory. Between about 0.85 and 9.5 billion PBMCs per donor were obtained by leukapheresis. Results the study describes overall, beyond this receptor: Sampling was restricted to blood, and TCR repertoires in tissues likely differ from the TCR repertoires found in blood. The small number of donors limited the genetic and exposure-history diversity represented. Compared with non-shared clonotypes, clonotypes shared by all four sorted-subset donors had higher generation probabilities. Naive subsets generally had larger estimated clonotype richness than memory subsets did. Sharing across a few donors was observed for about 5% of naive CD4, under 4% of naive CD8, over 2% of memory CD4, and roughly 0.4% of memory CD8 clonotypes. Rarefaction of sorted-subset datasets indicated incomplete sequencing despite the large sequencing depth. Pairwise subsampling indicated that sequencing depth was expected to affect the degree of clonotype sharing among donors.

Including the terminal cysteine and phenylalanine, the CDR3 comprises 14 residues. The entry retains the CDR3 DNA only, 42 bases that are in frame from base 1. Trimming takes 0 bases from V and 4 bases from J, and the germline ends sit 10 bases apart. The CDR1 and CDR2 encoded by the germline V gene are SGHRS and YFSETQ. In this sample, this clone turned up once. Its antigen is unknown. No qualities accompany the bases; no much larger clone lies one base away. The donors were healthy, HIV-negative adults who had no recently reported acute infections or vaccinations. Every donor was a Caucasian adult living in Nashville, Tennessee, USA. CD4+ T cells were enriched through magnetic negative selection, after which naive cells were positively selected on CD45RA and the remaining negative fraction served as the memory subset. Blood was obtained by leukapheresis, after which PBMCs were separated by Ficoll-Histopaque density gradient centrifugation and cryopreserved in liquid nitrogen vapor phase. Analytical flow cytometry was used to check the purity and quantity of every magnetically sorted T cell population. Genomic DNA was isolated from each sorted fraction and quantified by UV absorbance on a Nanodrop 2000c.

Using the deep immunoSEQ assay, TCR CDR3 regions were amplified from genomic DNA by multiplex PCR. For each cell subset, the extracted genomic DNA was distributed evenly across all wells of several immunoSEQ 96-well plates, and each plate served as one replicate. For sorted subsets, roughly 190 ng of genomic DNA, equivalent to 25,000 to 35,000 T cell genomes, went into each replicate PCR. The purified libraries were quantified using a Qubit 3.0 fluorometer, sized with a Bioanalyzer 2100, and then quantified again using the KAPA Library Quantification kit. Every immunoSEQ 96-well plate was sequenced on a separate single-read 150-cycle Illumina NextSeq 550 flow cell. The paper's processing steps were these. Because the immunoSEQ output included only junctional sequences and no quality scores, the filtering could not be the same as the filtering used for full-length reads. To assign V/J genes and CDR3, sequences were annotated against IMGT germline references using PyIR, a Python wrapper for IgBLAST v1.9. Any read was removed if the V/J assignment was weak (E-value above 1e-6), the CDR3 was missing, or the read contained stop codons, out-of-frame junctions, or ambiguous translated residues. V3J clonotypes were defined as sequences sharing the same inferred V gene, J gene, and CDR3 amino acid sequence. The percentage overlap between two repertoires was calculated by dividing the number of shared unique clonotypes by the size of the smaller repertoire. Three approaches were used to assess repertoire richness: RTK rarefaction, the Chao1 estimator, and Recon v2.1 estimates of unobserved clonotypes. Generation probabilities for all TCRbeta clonotypes obtained by the gDNA method from several donors were computed using OLGA. TCRdb retrieved this table from immuneACCESS and kept in-frame rearrangements only. Not all clones are present; in checked studies, unresolved V genes account for under half, and no reason is known for the remainder. Clone size and the V and J calls come from that table; the DNA yielded D and trimming. The sample has around 2.5 million clones on record, roughly 93% of them singletons. The top ten constitute about 0.38% of the sample.

The TCR was taken from a man between 18 and 35 years old in good health. Some clones in this sample may be carry-over from other donors' samples. Sequencing was carried out using naive CD4+ T cells from PBMCs. What the cell subset or site label conveys for this sample: CD45RA+ positively selected. The V and J genes are TRBV5-1 and TRBJ1-1; the D gene is not confidently resolved. The CDR3 here reads CASSLVPSGTEAFF. In nucleotide form, the sequence is TGCGCCAGCAGCTTGGTTCCCAGTGGCACTGAAGCTTTCTTT.